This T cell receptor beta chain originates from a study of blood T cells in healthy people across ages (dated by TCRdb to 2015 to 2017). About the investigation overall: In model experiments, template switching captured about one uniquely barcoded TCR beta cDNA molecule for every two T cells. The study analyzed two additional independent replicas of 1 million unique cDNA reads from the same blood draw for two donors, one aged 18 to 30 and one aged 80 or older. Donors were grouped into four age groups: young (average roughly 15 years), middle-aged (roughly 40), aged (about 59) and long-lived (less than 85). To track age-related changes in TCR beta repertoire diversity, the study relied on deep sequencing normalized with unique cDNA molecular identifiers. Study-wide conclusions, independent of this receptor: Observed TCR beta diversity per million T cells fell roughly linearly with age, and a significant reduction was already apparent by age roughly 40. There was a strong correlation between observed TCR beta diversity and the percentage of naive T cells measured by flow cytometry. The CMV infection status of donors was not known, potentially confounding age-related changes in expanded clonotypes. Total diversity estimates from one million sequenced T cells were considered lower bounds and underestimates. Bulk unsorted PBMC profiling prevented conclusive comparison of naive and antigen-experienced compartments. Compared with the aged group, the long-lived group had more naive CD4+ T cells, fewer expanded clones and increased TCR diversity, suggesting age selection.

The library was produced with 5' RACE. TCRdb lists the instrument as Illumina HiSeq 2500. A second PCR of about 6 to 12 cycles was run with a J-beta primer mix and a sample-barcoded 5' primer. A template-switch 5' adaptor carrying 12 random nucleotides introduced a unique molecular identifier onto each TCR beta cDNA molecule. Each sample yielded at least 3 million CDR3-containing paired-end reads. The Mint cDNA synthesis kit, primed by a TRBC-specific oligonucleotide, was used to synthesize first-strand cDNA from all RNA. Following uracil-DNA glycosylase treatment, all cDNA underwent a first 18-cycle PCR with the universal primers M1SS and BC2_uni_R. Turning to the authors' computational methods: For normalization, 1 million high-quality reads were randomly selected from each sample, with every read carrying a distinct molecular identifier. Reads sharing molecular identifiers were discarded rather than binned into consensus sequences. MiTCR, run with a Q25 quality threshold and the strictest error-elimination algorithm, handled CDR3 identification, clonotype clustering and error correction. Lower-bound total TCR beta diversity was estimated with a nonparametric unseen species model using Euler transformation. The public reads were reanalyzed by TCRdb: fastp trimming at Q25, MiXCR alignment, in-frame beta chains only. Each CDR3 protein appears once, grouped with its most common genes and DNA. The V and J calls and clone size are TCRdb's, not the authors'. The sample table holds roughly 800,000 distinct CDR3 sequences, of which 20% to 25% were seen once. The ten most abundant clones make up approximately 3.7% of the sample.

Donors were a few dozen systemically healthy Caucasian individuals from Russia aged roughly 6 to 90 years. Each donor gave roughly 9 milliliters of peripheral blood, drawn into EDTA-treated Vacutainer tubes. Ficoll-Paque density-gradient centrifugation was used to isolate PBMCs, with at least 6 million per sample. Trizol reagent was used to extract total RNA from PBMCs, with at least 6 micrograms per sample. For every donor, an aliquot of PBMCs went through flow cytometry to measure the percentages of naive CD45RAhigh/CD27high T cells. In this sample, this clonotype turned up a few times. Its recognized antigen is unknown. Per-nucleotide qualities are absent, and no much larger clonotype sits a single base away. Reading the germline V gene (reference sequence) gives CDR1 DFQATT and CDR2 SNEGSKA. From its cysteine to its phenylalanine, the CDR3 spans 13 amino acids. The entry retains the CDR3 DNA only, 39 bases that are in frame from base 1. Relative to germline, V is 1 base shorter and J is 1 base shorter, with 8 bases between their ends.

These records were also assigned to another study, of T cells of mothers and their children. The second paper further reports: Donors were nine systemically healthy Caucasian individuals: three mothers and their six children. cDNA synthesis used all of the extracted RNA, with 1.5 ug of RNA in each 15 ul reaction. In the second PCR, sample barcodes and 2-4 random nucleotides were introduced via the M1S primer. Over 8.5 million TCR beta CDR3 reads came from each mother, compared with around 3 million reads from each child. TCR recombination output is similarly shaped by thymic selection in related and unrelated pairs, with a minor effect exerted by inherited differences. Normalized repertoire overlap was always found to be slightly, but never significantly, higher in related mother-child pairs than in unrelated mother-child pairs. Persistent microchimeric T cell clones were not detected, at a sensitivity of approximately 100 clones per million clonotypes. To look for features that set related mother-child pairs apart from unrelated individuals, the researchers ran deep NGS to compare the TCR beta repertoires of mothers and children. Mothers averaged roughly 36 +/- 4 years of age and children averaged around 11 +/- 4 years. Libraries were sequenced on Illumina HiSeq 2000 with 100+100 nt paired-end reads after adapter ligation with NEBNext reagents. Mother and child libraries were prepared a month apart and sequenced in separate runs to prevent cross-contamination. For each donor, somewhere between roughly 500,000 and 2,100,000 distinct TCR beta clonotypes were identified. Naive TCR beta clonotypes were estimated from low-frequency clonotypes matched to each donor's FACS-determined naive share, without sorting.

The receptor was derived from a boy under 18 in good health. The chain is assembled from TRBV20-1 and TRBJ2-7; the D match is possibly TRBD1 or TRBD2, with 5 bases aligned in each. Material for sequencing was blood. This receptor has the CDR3 CSARGGVSYEQYF. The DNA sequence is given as TGCAGTGCTAGAGGAGGGGTTTCCTACGAGCAGTACTTC.